The next 18 T cell receptor beta chains were all read from a single sample in a study of T cells in Graves' hyperthyroidism and ophthalmopathy. Amplification targeted TCR beta CDR3 regions from RNA transcripts. First-round RT-PCR with HTBI primers amplified the TCR CDR3 region. TCRdb redid the calling of the multiplex PCR reads with MiXCR, one entry per CDR3 protein. This sample has approximately 520,000 distinct CDR3 sequences, with around 21% found just once. Material for sequencing was blood. The receptor set was obtained from a young man with Graves' hyperthyroidism.

At least ten counts were recorded for this clonotype. V and J are TRBV10-3 and TRBJ1-1, with D possibly matching TRBD1 (6 bases). Per germline, CDR1 ENHRY and CDR2 SYGVKD. The V gene lost 6 bases and the J gene lost 3 bases, with 14 bases spanning the gap. The CDR3 totals 14 residues. The CDR3 region is CAISRDTFYTEAFF. The CDR3 nucleotides are TGTGCCATCAGCCGGGACACCTTTTACACTGAAGCTTTCTTT.

Remarks on this clonotype: Its ends do not fully match the called genes, so a read error is possible. The genes are TRBV28 and TRBJ2-2; 8 nucleotides align to TRBD2. Germline CDR1 reads MDHEN; CDR2 reads SYDVKM. The CDR3 runs to 16 residues. DNA of the CDR3: TGTGCCAGCAGTTTTACGGGGGGGGCGAACACCGGGAAGCTGTTTTTT. Translating it yields CASSFTGGANTGKLFF. The full variable domain, completed using reference TRBV28 and TRBJ2-2, is DVKVTQSSRYLVKRTGEKVFLECVQDMDHENMFWYRQDPGLGLRLIYFSYDVKMKEKGDIPEGYSVSREKKERFSLILESASTNQTSMYLCASSFTGGANTGKLFFGEGSRLTVL.

Many counts were recorded for this clonotype. The CDR3 DNA reads TGCAGTGCTAGAGGGCACAGGATCGGGGAGCTGTTTTTT. Translating it yields CSARGHRIGELFF. The chain employs TRBV20-1 and TRBJ2-2, with D perhaps matching TRBD1 (5 bases). Deletions cut 1 base from V and 7 bases from J, with 10 bases between. This CDR3 contains 13 residues. Germline-derived CDR1 and CDR2 are DFQATT and SNEGSKA (reference sequence).

The chain joins TRBV29-1 to TRBJ2-3, with D unresolved. CDR3 length: 13 residues. V lost 6 bases to trimming and J lost 3 bases, with 13 bases between them. Germline values: CDR1 SQVTM, CDR2 ANQGSEA. The DNA of the CDR3 is TGCAGCGTCCCAAGTCCATCGACAGATACGCAGTATTTT. It codes for CSVPSPSTDTQYF.

This clonotype was recorded at least ten times. This chain uses TRBV12-3 or TRBV12-4 with TRBJ2-7; tentatively, D is TRBD1 (6 bases). The CDR3 has 14 residues. The germline V and J ends were trimmed by 2 bases and 3 bases, with 11 bases remaining between them. The chain's CDR3 is CASSLYGRGYEQYF. As DNA, the CDR3 is TGTGCCAGCAGTTTATACGGCAGGGGCTACGAGCAGTACTTC.

This clonotype was recorded many times. V gene TRBV15 combines with J gene TRBJ1-5; the D is unclear. Looked up from germline, CDR1 is LNHNV and CDR2 is YYDKDF (reference sequence). With 0 bases removed from V and 2 bases from J, the gap between germline ends came to 8 bases. The CDR3 is 15 residues long. CDR3 residues: CATSRDLGGNQPQHF. The DNA of the CDR3 is TGTGCCACCAGCAGAGATCTTGGGGGCAATCAGCCCCAGCATTTT.

This clonotype was seen many times. The chain combines TRBV6-5 with TRBJ1-1; D remains unclear. Germline-derived CDR1 and CDR2 are MNHEY and SVGAGI. The CDR3 length is 15 residues. V was cut by 4 bases and J by 1 base, with 13 bases left in between. The CDR3 bases are TGTGCCAGCAGTTCCGTCAATTGGGGGAACACTGAAGCTTTCTTT. Its translation is CASSSVNWGNTEAFF.

The chain is built from TRBV12-3 or TRBV12-4 and TRBJ1-1; weak D call: TRBD1 (6 bases). V was pared by 5 bases and J by 4 bases, with 17 bases between. The CDR3 is 15 residues long. CDR3 sequence reads: CASSTSGQLGTEAFF. CDR3 nucleotides: TGTGCCAGCAGTACCTCCGGACAGTTGGGCACTGAAGCTTTCTTT.

This clonotype was picked up a small number of times. V gene TRBV4-2 combines with J gene TRBJ2-2; TRBD2 aligns across 9 bases. V shed 4 bases, J shed 4 bases, and the junction held 10 bases outside the gene matches. CDR3 length: 17 residues. Germline V gives CDR1 LGHNA, CDR2 YNFKEQ. CDR3 residues: CASSLLAGTSSTGELFF. Written as DNA, the CDR3 is TGTGCCAGCAGCCTACTGGCCGGGACTAGCTCCACCGGGGAGCTGTTTTTT.

This clonotype was picked up many times. Compared with germline, one end of the junction differs, possibly owing to a read error. The chain combines TRBV29-1 with TRBJ2-7, with D perhaps given as TRBD1 or TRBD2 (5 bases each). CDR1 and CDR2 from the germline V gene are SQVTM and ANQGSEA. The length of the CDR3 is 11 residues. In DNA, the CDR3 is TGCAGCGTTGAAGAATGGCCCGGGACCCACTTC. Encoded protein: CSVEEWPGTHF.

Many counts were recorded for this clonotype. The chain couples TRBV12-3 or TRBV12-4 to TRBJ1-5; D call uncertain. V lost 6 bases and J lost 5, with 20 bases in between. The CDR3 runs to 16 residues. This CDR3 reads CASSLVGSSSYQPQHF. CDR3 sequence (DNA): TGTGCCAGCAGCCTCGTGGGGAGTTCGTCCTATCAGCCCCAGCATTTT.

This clonotype was observed at least ten times. DNA of the CDR3: TGTGCCAGCAGCCCCAGGGAGGTCTTCTCTGGAAACACCATATATTTT. As protein: CASSPREVFSGNTIYF. The chain couples TRBV7-8 to TRBJ1-3; D possibly corresponds to TRBD1 (5 bases). The CDR3 is made up of 16 amino acids. V lost 5 bases to trimming and J lost 0 bases, with 14 bases between them. Germline V gene sequence: CDR1 SGHVS, CDR2 FQNEAQ.

This clonotype occurred a few times. The chain links TRBV25-1 to TRBJ1-2; D may be TRBD1 (6 bases). The V gene's germline CDR1 is MGHDK and CDR2 SYGVNS. The CDR3 is 13 residues long. Trimming shortened V by 0 bases and J by 7 bases, and 9 bases separated the two germline ends. CDR3 protein: CASSEYGGLGYTF. CDR3 sequence (DNA): TGTGCCAGCAGTGAATACGGGGGGCTTGGCTACACCTTC.

The table lists this clonotype with many counts. The chain employs TRBV28 and TRBJ1-2; D call uncertain. Germline CDR1 is MDHEN and CDR2 is SYDVKM. The CDR3 totals 14 residues. Trimming removed 10 bases at V and 1 base at J, with 16 bases between. The CDR3 here is CAISPGRSNYGYTF. In DNA form, the CDR3 reads TGTGCCATCAGCCCCGGCAGGAGTAACTATGGCTACACCTTC.

V is TRBV12-3 or TRBV12-4 and J is TRBJ1-1, with D unresolved. CDR3 length: 13 amino acids. Trimming shortened V by 1 base and J by 6 bases, and 9 bases separated the two germline ends. CDR3 nucleotide sequence: TGTGCCAGCAGTTTAGATATCAGCTCTGAAGCTTTCTTT. This codes for CASSLDISSEAFF.

V and J are TRBV6-2 or TRBV6-3 and TRBJ1-6; D is perhaps TRBD1 (5 bases). There are 15 residues in the CDR3. In germline, CDR1 is MNHEY, CDR2 SVGEGT. V dropped 5 bases and J dropped 7 bases, with 15 bases sitting between them. For the CDR3, the DNA is TGTGCCAGCAGTAACACAGGAGGTGACAATTCACCCCTCCACTTT. Protein: CASSNTGGDNSPLHF.

In its sample, this clonotype was seen many times. The rearrangement links TRBV5-1 to TRBJ2-7; D possibly corresponds to TRBD1 (6 bases). Trimming removed 0 bases at V and 3 bases at J, with 13 bases between. Germline V lookup: CDR1 SGHRS, CDR2 YFSETQ. The CDR3 loop spans 15 amino acids. CDR3 region: CASSLDRDMFYEQYF. DNA for the CDR3: TGCGCCAGCAGCTTGGACCGGGACATGTTCTACGAGCAGTACTTC.

This clonotype has a count of ten or more. With a much larger clone just one base away, this may be a read error. The chain joins TRBV6-1 to TRBJ1-2; tentative D call: TRBD1 (5 bases). The CDR3 runs 16 residues. From germline, CDR1 is MNHNS and CDR2 SASEGT. The CDR3 bases are TGTGCCAGCGCCCGGACCGCAGGGATAAGGCCCAGTGGCCACACCTTC. Protein sequence: CASARTAGIRPSGHTF.